This T cell receptor beta chain was sequenced in a study of blood T cell repertoires in COVID-19. Study background: The samples span acute and convalescent COVID-19 from the United States, Italy and Spain. The cDNA or gDNA used as material had been derived from T cells, B-cell-depleted T cells, or PBMCs.

Per the authors' pipeline: Amplification from reference gene primers served as the basis for estimated nucleated cell counts. Using immunoSEQ multiplex PCR, the repertoire was profiled, and TCRdb retains in-frame clones only, with some absent. The DNA gave D and trimming, while V, J and clone size come from that table. The table has 300,000 to 350,000 clones, about 83% seen once; the top ten hold about 2.7%. Trimming shortened V by 2 bases and J by 2 bases, and 10 bases separated the two germline ends. CDR3 length equals 13 residues. The germline CDR1 and CDR2 sequences are GTSNPN and SVGIG (reference sequence).

This chain uses TRBV30 with TRBJ2-7; D may be TRBD1 (6 bases). Sequenced: peripheral blood. The sequence derives from a man aged 25 to 45 with active or convalescent COVID-19. The CDR3, as DNA: TGTGCCTGGAGTAGGACAGCTACCTACGAGCAGTACTTC. It translates to CAWSRTATYEQYF. The full variable domain, its missing parts supplied by reference TRBV30 and TRBJ2-7, is SQTIHQWPATLVQPVGSPLSLECTVEGTSNPNLYWYRQAAGRGLQLLFYSVGIGQISSEVPQNLSASRPQDRQFILSSKKLLLSDSGFYLCAWSRTATYEQYFGPGTRLTVT.